The 3 T cell receptor beta chains presented below share a single source sample, sequenced in a study of cytomegalovirus exposure and HLA in healthy donors. The PCR was carried out with 60 Vbeta primers and 13 Jbeta primers. The table came from immunoSEQ multiplex PCR; TCRdb's copy has only in-frame clones and leaves some out. The profile shows about 160,000 clones, just over 75% of them singletons. Sequencing input: PBMCs. The receptors derive from a man aged 40-49 years in good health and CMV-seronegative.

This chain links TRBV18 with TRBJ2-7; a possible D gene is TRBD1 (5 bases). CDR3 length: 14 residues. Germline V lookup: CDR1 KGHSH, CDR2 LQKENI. Trimming left V 3 bases short and J 6 bases short, with 15 bases between. The DNA for the CDR3 is TGTGCCAGCTCACCCCTGGGGCGGATTATCGAGCAGTACTTC. Translating it yields CASSPLGRIIEQYF. Full variable domain (rest looked up from reference TRBV18 and TRBJ2-7): NAGVMQNPRHLVRRRGQEARLRCSPMKGHSHVYWYRQLPEEGLKFMVYLQKENIIDESGMPKERFSAEFPKEGPSILRIQQVVRGDSAAYFCASSPLGRIIEQYFGPGTRLTVT.

This chain joins TRBV10-3 and TRBJ2-2, with 8 bases aligning to TRBD2. This CDR3 spans 17 amino acids. After removal of 5 bases from V and 6 bases from J, the junction contained 14 bases not matched to a gene. CDR1 and CDR2 from the germline V gene are ENHRY and SYGVKD. The CDR3 loop reads CAISKSGRVPLPGELFF. CDR3 sequence (DNA): TGTGCCATCAGTAAAAGCGGGAGAGTGCCTCTTCCCGGGGAGCTGTTTTTT.

J is TRBJ1-2 and V is TRBV4-1; 9 bases agree with TRBD1. This CDR3 region has 15 residues. V shed 2 bases, J shed 4 bases, and the junction held 5 bases outside the gene matches. The germline gives CDR1 MGHRA, CDR2 YSYEKL. As DNA, the CDR3 is TGCGCCAGCAGCCAACCGGGACAGGGCGGCTATGGCTACACCTTC. Its protein product is CASSQPGQGGYGYTF.